This entry lists 6 T cell receptor beta chains sequenced from one sample in a study of T cells in Graves' hyperthyroidism and ophthalmopathy. TCR beta CDR3 regions were amplified from RNA. Initially, a first-round RT-PCR of the TCR CDR3 employed the HTBI primer set. TCRdb recomputed calls from the multiplex PCR reads with MiXCR, one row per CDR3 protein. The sample carries about 420,000 distinct CDR3 sequences, approximately 14% recorded once. The sequencing input was blood. Receptors originate from a woman between 18 and 29 years old with Graves' hyperthyroidism.

This chain uses TRBV9 with TRBJ1-2; no clear D. V dropped 6 bases and J dropped 4 bases, with 13 bases sitting between them. The CDR3 has 13 residues. Per the germline V gene, CDR1 is SGDLS and CDR2 is YYNGEE. As DNA, the CDR3 is TGTGCCAGCACCCCTGAAGTGGGCTATGGCTACACCTTC. Its translation is CASTPEVGYGYTF.

This clonotype was recorded at least ten times. V and J are TRBV11-3 and TRBJ2-3; TRBD2 might be the D (6 bases). The length of the CDR3 is 12 residues. Germline loops: CDR1 SGHNT, CDR2 YENEEA. V lost 5 bases and J 7 bases, leaving 10 bases between the germline ends. The CDR3 nucleotides read TGTGCCAGCAGCCAAGGAGGGCATACGCAGTATTTT. Protein sequence: CASSQGGHTQYF.

This clonotype showed up just a few times. CDR3 region: CASSEAPKGATPLHF. The CDR3 DNA sequence: TGTGCCAGCAGTGAGGCTCCCAAGGGGGCAACACCCCTCCACTTT. The chain has TRBV6-1 and TRBJ1-6; 7 bases line up with TRBD1. This CDR3 region has 15 residues. The ends lost 3 bases at V and 11 bases at J; junction bases unmatched: 10. Germline CDR1 reads MNHNS; CDR2 reads SASEGT.

With respect to this clonotype: The junction and the germline gene differ at one end; a read error may be behind it. V gene TRBV6-9 combines with J gene TRBJ1-1, with D perhaps matching TRBD1 (5 bases). The CDR3 totals 15 residues. Per the germline V gene, CDR1 is MNHGY and CDR2 is SVAAGI. The CDR3 DNA is TGCGCCGGCAGTGACGCCCGGGGCTCCCGGGCTGAAGCTTTCTTT. As protein: CAGSDARGSRAEAFF.

This clonotype has a count of ten or more. The chain is built from TRBV3-1 and TRBJ2-5, with D possibly being TRBD2 (7 bases). The CDR3 totals 19 residues. Per germline, CDR1 LGHDT and CDR2 YNNKEL (reference sequence). V was shortened by 0 bases and J by 5 bases, with 25 bases between the two germline ends. CDR3 protein: CASSQDKGPEGGVSETQYF. For the CDR3, the DNA is TGTGCCAGCAGCCAAGATAAGGGTCCTGAGGGGGGGGTGAGTGAGACCCAGTACTTC.

This clonotype was found many times. For the CDR3, the DNA is TGTGCCAGCAGTCAAGAAACGGACTACAACAATGAGCAGTTCTTC. Translated, it gives CASSQETDYNNEQFF. The genes are TRBV12-3 or TRBV12-4 and TRBJ2-1; a weak D match, TRBD2 (6 bases). The ends were cut back, 5 bases at V and 5 bases at J, with 16 bases in the middle. The CDR3 has 15 amino acids.